The source of this TCR beta chain is a study of T cell responses to AZD1222 COVID-19 vaccine. TCRdb's copy holds only in-frame clones and misses some; the assay was immunoSEQ multiplex PCR. The repertoire holds about 66,000 clones, with 88% as singletons. Study observations and caveats: The number of AZD1222 recipients seropositive at baseline was only five or six. Spike-spanning, vaccine-associated CD4 TCRs were dominant at 160-218 and 743-854. When two AZD1222 doses had been given, Spike-specific TCR breadth and depth rose. No repertoire was sampled before or during the peak T cell response, only after it.

As to this clone: The antigen is undetermined.

The input for sequencing was peripheral blood, taken 28 days after the second dose of the MenACWY control vaccine. This TCR came from an adult who received the MenACWY meningococcal vaccine as a control.

CDR3 nucleotide sequence: TGTGCCAGCAGCGTCGACAGGGGCAATGAGCAGTTCTTC. Its translation: CASSVDRGNEQFF. The chain carries TRBV3-1 (or the pseudogene TRBV3-2) and TRBJ2-1; TRBD1 matches 8 bases. The J segment lost 6 bases and the V segment lost 5 bases, leaving 3 bases of the junction unmatched. The CDR3 is made up of 13 amino acids. Germline V lookup: CDR1 LGHDT, CDR2 YNNKEL (reference sequence).